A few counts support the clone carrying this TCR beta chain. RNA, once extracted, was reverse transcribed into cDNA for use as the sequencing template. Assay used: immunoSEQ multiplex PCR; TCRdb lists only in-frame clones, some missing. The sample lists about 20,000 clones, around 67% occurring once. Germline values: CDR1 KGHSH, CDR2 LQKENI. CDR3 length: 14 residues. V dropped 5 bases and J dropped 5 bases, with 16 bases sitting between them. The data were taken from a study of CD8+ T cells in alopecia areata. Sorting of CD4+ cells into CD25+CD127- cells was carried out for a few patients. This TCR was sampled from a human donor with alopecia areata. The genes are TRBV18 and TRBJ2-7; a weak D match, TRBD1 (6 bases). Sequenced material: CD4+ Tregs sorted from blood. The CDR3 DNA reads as TGTGCCAGCTCAGTATCTACAGGGTCCGACGAGCAGTACTTC. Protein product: CASSVSTGSDEQYF. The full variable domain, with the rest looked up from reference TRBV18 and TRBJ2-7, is NAGVMQNPRHLVRRRGQEARLRCSPMKGHSHVYWYRQLPEEGLKFMVYLQKENIIDESGMPKERFSAEFPKEGPSILRIQQVVRGDSAAYFCASSVSTGSDEQYFGPGTRLTVT.